The following is a T cell receptor beta chain sequence with its context. Profiling relied on immunoSEQ multiplex PCR, and the TCRdb table lists in-frame clones only, not all of them. The sample has approximately 400,000 clones; roughly 91% are singletons. This CDR3 has 14 residues. These data belong to a study of blood T cell repertoires in COVID-19. V gene TRBV21-1 combines with J gene TRBJ1-2; TRBD1 is taken as the D call from the table, unchecked against the DNA. TRBV21-1 is listed as a pseudogene. This receptor was identified in a woman aged 18 to 35 who had recovered from COVID-19. The specimen was PBMCs or T cells enriched from blood (not recorded which). Written as DNA, the CDR3 is TGTGCCAGCAGCGCGGACAGGCCGTTCTATGGCTACACCTTC. Encoded protein: CASSADRPFYGYTF.